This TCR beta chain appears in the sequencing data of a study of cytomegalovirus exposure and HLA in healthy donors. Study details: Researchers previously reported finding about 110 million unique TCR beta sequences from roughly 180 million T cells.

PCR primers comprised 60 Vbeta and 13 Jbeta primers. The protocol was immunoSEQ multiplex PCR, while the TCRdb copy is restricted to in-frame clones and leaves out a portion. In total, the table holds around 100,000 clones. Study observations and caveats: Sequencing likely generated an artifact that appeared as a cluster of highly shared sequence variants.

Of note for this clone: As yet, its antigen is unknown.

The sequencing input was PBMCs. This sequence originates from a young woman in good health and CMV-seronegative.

The CDR3: CASSEGGAAYEQYF. The CDR3 region has the DNA TGTGCCAGCAGTGAAGGGGGGGCCGCCTACGAGCAGTACTTC. V usage is TRBV9 and J usage is TRBJ2-7; possible D gene TRBD2, 7 bases. V lost 5 bases and J 2 bases, leaving 14 bases between the germline ends. The CDR3 totals 14 residues. Germline loops: CDR1 SGDLS, CDR2 YYNGEE.